This T cell receptor (beta chain) was identified in a study of T cells expressing NK-cell markers. Looking at the study overall: According to the study, TCR beta repertoires originated from sorted CD3+CD56+NKG2C+, CD3+CD56+NKG2C- and CD3+CD56-NKG2C+ T cells. One of eight sequenced donors was HCMV-seronegative; the other seven were seropositive.

TCR beta cDNA was made by 5'RACE template switching with UMIs. TCRdb reprocessed the 5' RACE reads and keeps a single row for each CDR3 protein, giving no DNA. Here the sample table reports 150,000 or so distinct CDR3 sequences. The material sequenced was blood T cells: a sorted CD56 or NKG2C T cell subset, CD4+ or CD8+ T cells, or bulk PBMC T cells (not recorded which). The source is a woman in her 50s in good health.

The CDR3 loop is CASSEPGDNEQFF. This chain links TRBV6-1 with TRBJ2-1; TCRdb's D gene call, TRBD1, goes unchecked for lack of DNA. From germline, CDR1 is MNHNS and CDR2 SASEGT. CDR3 length: 13 amino acids.